This T cell receptor (beta chain) was sequenced for a study of shared clonotypes between healthy human individuals. Study information: There were three CD4 naive, three CD4 memory, two CD8 naive and one CD8 memory plates per donor. General study points: Roughly 5% of naive CD4 clonotypes were common to a few donors.

As for this clone: Its antigen is as yet unknown.

The assay was immunoSEQ multiplex PCR, and TCRdb's table has in-frame clones only and misses some. The profile shows around 2,000,000 clones, 90% to 95% of them singletons. With 2 bases removed from V and 7 bases from J, the gap between germline ends came to 6 bases. CDR1 is MNHNS and CDR2 is SASEGT in the germline V gene. The length of the CDR3 is 12 residues. A CD45RA-negative memory subset and a CD45RA+ naive subset were separated from the CD4+ cells. Material: naive CD4+ T cells sorted from blood. Subset: CD45RA+ positively selected. The source of this sequence is a man between 18 and 29 years old in good health. This chain uses TRBV6-1 with TRBJ2-4; D not certain. DNA of the CDR3: TGTGCCAGCAGTGAACCTGGGAACATTCAGTACTTC. Translating gives CASSEPGNIQYF.